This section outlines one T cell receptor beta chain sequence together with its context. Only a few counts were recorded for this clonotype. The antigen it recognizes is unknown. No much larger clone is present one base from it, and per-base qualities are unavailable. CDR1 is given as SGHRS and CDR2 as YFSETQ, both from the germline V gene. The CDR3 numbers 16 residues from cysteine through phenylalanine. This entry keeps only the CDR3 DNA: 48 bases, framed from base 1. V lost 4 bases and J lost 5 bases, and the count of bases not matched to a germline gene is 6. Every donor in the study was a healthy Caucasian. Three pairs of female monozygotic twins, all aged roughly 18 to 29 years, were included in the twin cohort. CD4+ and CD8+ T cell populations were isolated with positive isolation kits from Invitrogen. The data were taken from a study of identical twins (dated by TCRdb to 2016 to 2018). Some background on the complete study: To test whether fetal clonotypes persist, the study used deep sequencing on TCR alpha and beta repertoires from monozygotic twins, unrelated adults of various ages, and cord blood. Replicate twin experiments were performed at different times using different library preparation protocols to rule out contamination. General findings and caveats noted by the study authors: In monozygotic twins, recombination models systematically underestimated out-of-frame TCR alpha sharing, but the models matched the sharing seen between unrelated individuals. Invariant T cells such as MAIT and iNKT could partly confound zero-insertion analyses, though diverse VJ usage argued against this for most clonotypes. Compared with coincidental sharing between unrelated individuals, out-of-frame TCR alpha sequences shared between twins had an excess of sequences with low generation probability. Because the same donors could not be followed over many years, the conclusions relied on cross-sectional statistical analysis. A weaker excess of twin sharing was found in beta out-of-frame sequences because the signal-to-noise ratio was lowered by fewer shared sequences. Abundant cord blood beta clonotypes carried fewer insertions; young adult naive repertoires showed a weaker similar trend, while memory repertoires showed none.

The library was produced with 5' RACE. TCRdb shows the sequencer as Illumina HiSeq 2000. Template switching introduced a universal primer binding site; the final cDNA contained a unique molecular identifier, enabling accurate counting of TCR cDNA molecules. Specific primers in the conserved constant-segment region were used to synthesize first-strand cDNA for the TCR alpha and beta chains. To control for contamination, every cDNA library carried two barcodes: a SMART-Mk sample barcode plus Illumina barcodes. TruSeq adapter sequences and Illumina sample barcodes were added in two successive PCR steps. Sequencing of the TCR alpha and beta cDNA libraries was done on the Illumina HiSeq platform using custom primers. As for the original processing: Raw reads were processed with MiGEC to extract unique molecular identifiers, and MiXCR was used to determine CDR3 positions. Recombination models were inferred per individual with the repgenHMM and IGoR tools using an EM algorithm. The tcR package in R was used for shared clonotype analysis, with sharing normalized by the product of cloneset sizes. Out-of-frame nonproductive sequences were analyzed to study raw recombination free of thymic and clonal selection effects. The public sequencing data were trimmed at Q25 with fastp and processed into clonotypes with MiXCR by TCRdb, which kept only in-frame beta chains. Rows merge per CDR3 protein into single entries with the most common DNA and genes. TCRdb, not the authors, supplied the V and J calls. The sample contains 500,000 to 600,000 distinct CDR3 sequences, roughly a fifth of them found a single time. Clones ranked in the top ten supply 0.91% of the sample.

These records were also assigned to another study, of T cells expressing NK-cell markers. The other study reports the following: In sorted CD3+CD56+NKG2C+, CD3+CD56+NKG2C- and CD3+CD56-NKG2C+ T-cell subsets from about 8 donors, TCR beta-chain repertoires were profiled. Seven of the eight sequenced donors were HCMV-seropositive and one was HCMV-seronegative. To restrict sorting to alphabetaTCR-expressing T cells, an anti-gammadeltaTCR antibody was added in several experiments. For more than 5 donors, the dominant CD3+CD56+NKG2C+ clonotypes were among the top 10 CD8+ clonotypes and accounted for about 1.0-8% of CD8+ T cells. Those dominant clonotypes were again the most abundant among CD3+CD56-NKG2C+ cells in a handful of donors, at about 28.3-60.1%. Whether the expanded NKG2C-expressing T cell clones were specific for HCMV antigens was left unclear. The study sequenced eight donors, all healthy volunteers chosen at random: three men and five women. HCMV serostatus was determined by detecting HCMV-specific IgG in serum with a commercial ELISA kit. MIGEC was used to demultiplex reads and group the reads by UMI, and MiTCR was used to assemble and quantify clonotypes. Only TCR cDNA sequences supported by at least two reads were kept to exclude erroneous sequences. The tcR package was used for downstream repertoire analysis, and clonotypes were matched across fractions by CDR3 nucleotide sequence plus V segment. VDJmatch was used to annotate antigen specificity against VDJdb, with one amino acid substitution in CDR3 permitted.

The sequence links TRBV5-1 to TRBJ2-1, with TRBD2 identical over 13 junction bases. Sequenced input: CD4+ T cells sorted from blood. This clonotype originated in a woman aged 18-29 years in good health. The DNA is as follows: TGCGCCAGCAGCCCCCGGACTAGCGGGGGCCACAATGAGCAGTTCTTC. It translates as CASSPRTSGGHNEQFF. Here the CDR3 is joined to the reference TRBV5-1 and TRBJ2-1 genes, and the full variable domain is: KAGVTQTPRYLIKTRGQQVTLSCSPISGHRSVSWYQQTPGQGLQFLFEYFSETQRNKGNFPGRFSGRQFSNSRSEMNVSTLELGDSALYLCASSPRTSGGHNEQFFGPGTRLTVL.